This record covers a single TCR beta chain. What it binds is not known. This record belongs to a study of T cell responses to AZD1222 COVID-19 vaccine. General observations from the study: Seropositive status at baseline applied to only a handful of AZD1222 recipients. Spike as a whole was targeted by vaccine-associated CD4 TCRs, dominant at 160-218 and 743-854. Repertoire sampling was restricted to post-peak T cell response timepoints.

This table comes from immunoSEQ multiplex PCR, and its TCRdb copy is limited to in-frame clones, with some not included. The table shows about 120,000 clones, with 70% to 90% occurring only once. Pooled samples include second doses given at about 4 or 12 weeks. The CDR3 runs 13 residues. V gave up 1 base and J gave up 8 bases, with 11 bases separating them. Looked up from germline, CDR1 is SGHTA and CDR2 is FQGNSA. This TCR came from an adult who received the AZD1222 COVID-19 vaccine. This chain joins TRBV7-2 and TRBJ1-2; D perhaps matches TRBD1 (5 bases). Sequencing used peripheral blood, obtained 28 days after the second AZD1222 dose. The CDR3 sequence is CASSLGQGGGYTF. CDR3 DNA sequence: TGTGCCAGCAGCTTAGGGCAGGGTGGGGGCTACACCTTC.